This T cell receptor (beta chain) was obtained from a study of T cell changes during pregnancy in multiple sclerosis. J gave up 0 bases and V 5 bases, and 4 bases lay outside the gene matches. The CDR3 spans 14 residues. In germline, CDR1 is SGHTA, CDR2 FQGNSA. TCRdb's copy holds only in-frame clones and misses some; the assay was immunoSEQ multiplex PCR. Seen here are roughly 40,000 clones, 89% observed once, and the top ten hold roughly 0.48%. The input for sequencing was CD4+ T cells from peripheral blood mononuclear cells, taken in the first trimester of pregnancy. The genes are TRBV7-2 and TRBJ2-7; 7 bases fit TRBD2. The TCR comes from a female donor with multiple sclerosis, enrolled in a pregnancy study. CDR3 sequence reads: CASSERGSSYEQYF. In nucleotides, the CDR3 is TGTGCCAGCAGCGAGCGGGGCAGCTCCTACGAGCAGTACTTC.